One sample yielded the 21 T cell receptor beta chains listed below, sequenced in a study of OX40 agonist ivuxolimab in advanced cancers. Assay used: immunoSEQ multiplex PCR; TCRdb lists only in-frame clones, some missing. This table has tens of thousands of clones, over 80% appearing once. Specimen: CD4+ or CD8+ T cells sorted from blood, collected in a trial of the OX40 agonist ivuxolimab. These receptor sequences come from an adult with an advanced solid tumor such as melanoma, head and neck, liver or kidney cancer.

The chain couples TRBV6-5 to TRBJ2-7; D gene uncertain. The germline gives CDR1 MNHEY, CDR2 SVGAGI. Trimming left V 3 bases short and J 7 bases short, with 16 bases between. CDR3 length: 14 residues. The CDR3 DNA reads as TGTGCCAGCAGTTATACTTGGTCCCACTGGGAGCAGTACTTC. It codes for CASSYTWSHWEQYF.

CDR3 DNA: TGTGCCAGTAGTCCCGGGACGTATACCTACGAGCAGTACTTC. Encoded protein: CASSPGTYTYEQYF. The V call is TRBV19, the J call TRBJ2-7; D possibly uses TRBD1 or TRBD2 (5 bases each). The CDR3 consists of 14 residues. Trimming pared 5 bases from V and 2 bases from J, leaving 13 bases between. Looked up from germline, CDR1 is LNHDA and CDR2 is SQIVND (reference sequence).

This chain links TRBV11-3 with TRBJ2-4, with 8 bases matching TRBD1. The CDR3 totals 18 residues. Germline-derived CDR1 and CDR2 are SGHNT and YENEEA. V lost 1 base, J lost 3 bases, and 11 bases stayed unmatched. In nucleotides, the CDR3 is TGTGCCAGCAGCTTAGGGCAGGGGGCGCCCGGAGGCAAAAACATTCAGTACTTC. Its translation: CASSLGQGAPGGKNIQYF.

The CDR3: CASSLAGQVNEKLFF. The CDR3 DNA reads as TGTGCCAGCAGTTTAGCGGGACAGGTTAATGAAAAACTGTTTTTT. This sequence joins TRBV27 and TRBJ1-4; 8 bases are shared with TRBD1. Trimming removed 2 bases from V and 4 bases from J; junction bases left unmatched: 3. This CDR3 contains 15 residues. The germline CDR1 and CDR2 sequences are MNHEY and SMNVEV (reference sequence).

This clone was observed a handful of times. The chain couples TRBV11-3 to TRBJ2-1, with TRBD2 matching 9 bases. Germline assignment: CDR1 SGHNT and CDR2 YENEEA. This CDR3 is built from 17 residues. V lost 5 bases, J lost 4 bases, and 12 bases stayed unmatched. CDR3 amino acids: CASSPSRAGGWYNEQFF. In DNA, the CDR3 is TGTGCCAGCAGCCCCAGCCGAGCGGGAGGTTGGTACAATGAGCAGTTCTTC. Complete variable domain (other parts from reference TRBV11-3 and TRBJ2-1): EAGVVQSPRYKIIEKKQPVAFWCNPISGHNTLYWYLQNLGQGPELLIRYENEEAVDDSQLPKDRFSAERLKGVDSTLKIQPAELGDSAVYLCASSPSRAGGWYNEQFFGPGTRLTVL.

The rearrangement links TRBV10-3 to TRBJ1-2; unclear D gene. Germline V gene lookup returns CDR1 ENHRY and CDR2 SYGVKD. The CDR3 consists of 14 residues. The germline V and J ends were trimmed by 3 bases and 4 bases, with 12 bases remaining between them. CDR3 bases: TGTGCCATCAGTGATGGTACGGGAAGCTATGGCTACACCTTC. Its protein is CAISDGTGSYGYTF.

The rearrangement links TRBV9 to TRBJ2-3; 10 bases match TRBD2. V lost 0 bases and J lost 5; bases outside the gene matches: 3. CDR3 size: 15 residues. CDR1 and CDR2 from the germline V gene are SGDLS and YYNGEE. CDR3 in DNA: TGTGCCAGCAGCGTAGGGTCTAGCGGGAGAGATACGCAGTATTTT. This gives the protein CASSVGSSGRDTQYF.

The rearrangement joins TRBV28 to TRBJ2-5, with D possibly matching TRBD1 (5 bases). The CDR3 is made up of 16 amino acids. In germline, CDR1 is MDHEN, CDR2 SYDVKM. V was pared by 5 bases and J by 4 bases, with 20 bases between. In DNA form, the CDR3 reads TGTGCCAGCAGTCCCGACCAGGGTACGGGTCGAGAGACCCAGTACTTC. It codes for CASSPDQGTGRETQYF.

J is TRBJ2-1 and V is TRBV9, with D perhaps given as TRBD1 or TRBD2 (7 bases each). V dropped 1 base and J dropped 9 bases, with 11 bases sitting between them. This CDR3 spans 13 amino acids. Germline V gene sequence: CDR1 SGDLS, CDR2 YYNGEE. The DNA for the CDR3 is TGTGCCAGCAGCGTACAGGGGGAGGGTGAGCAGTTCTTC. Its translation is CASSVQGEGEQFF.

This clone showed up just a few times. The chain couples TRBV6-6 to TRBJ1-4, with D perhaps TRBD1 (5 bases). Germline-derived CDR1 and CDR2 are MNHNY and SVGAGI (reference sequence). V lost 2 bases, J lost 6 bases, and 13 bases lay in between. The CDR3 length is 15 residues. This chain's CDR3 is CASSYARVGHEKLFF. CDR3 nucleotides: TGTGCCAGCAGTTACGCCAGGGTAGGCCATGAAAAACTGTTTTTT.

The V call is TRBV7-9, the J call TRBJ2-6; D might be TRBD1 or TRBD2, each matching 5 bases. Trimming cost V 4 bases and J 0 bases, with 10 bases left between them. This CDR3 contains 16 residues. Germline V lookup: CDR1 SEHNR, CDR2 FQNEAQ (reference sequence). CDR3 nucleotides: TGTGCCAGCAGCTCCGGGGCGAGCTCTGGGGCCAACGTCCTGACTTTC. Translated: CASSSGASSGANVLTF.

This rearrangement joins TRBV7-9 to TRBJ2-1; 7 bases line up with TRBD1. J lost 6 bases, V lost 5 bases, and 4 bases had no gene match. CDR3 length: 13 amino acids. CDR1 SEHNR and CDR2 FQNEAQ come from the germline V gene (reference sequence). The CDR3 reads CASSETGSNEQFF. The CDR3 bases are TGTGCCAGCAGCGAGACAGGGTCCAATGAGCAGTTCTTC.

The chain has TRBV4-3 and TRBJ2-7; 8 nucleotides match TRBD1. Trimming cost V 1 base and J 1 base; bases outside gene matches: 6. CDR3 length equals 16 residues. Germline V lookup: CDR1 LGHNA, CDR2 YSLEER. CDR3 nucleotide sequence: TGCGCCAGCAGCCAAGCCTGGACAGGGTGGTCCTACGAGCAGTACTTC. It codes for CASSQAWTGWSYEQYF.

The genes are TRBV6-1 and TRBJ2-3, with D possibly matching TRBD1 (5 bases). Trimming shortened V by 7 bases and J by 1 base, and 12 bases separated the two germline ends. CDR1 MNHNS and CDR2 SASEGT come from the germline V gene. The length of the CDR3 is 14 residues. The CDR3 here is CASNQGLRTDTQYF. The CDR3 DNA is TGTGCCAGCAATCAGGGCCTCCGCACAGATACGCAGTATTTT.

The chain recombines TRBV6-1 with TRBJ2-7; 7 bases agree with TRBD1. J was trimmed by 3 bases and V by 4 bases; bases with no gene match: 9. The germline V gene has CDR1 MNHNS and CDR2 SASEGT. The CDR3 totals 15 residues. In nucleotides, the CDR3 is TGTGCCAGCAGTGGAAACCGGGACAGACTCTACGAGCAGTACTTC. It specifies CASSGNRDRLYEQYF.

This clone was counted between two and nine times. The chain joins TRBV11-3 to TRBJ1-4, with 7 bases lining up with TRBD1. Germline assignment: CDR1 SGHNT and CDR2 YENEEA. V shed 2 bases, J shed 5 bases, and the junction held 5 bases outside the gene matches. The CDR3 is made up of 15 amino acids. The CDR3 DNA follows: TGTGCCAGCAGCTTATACTCACAGGGGAATGAAAAACTGTTTTTT. It specifies CASSLYSQGNEKLFF.

CDR3 sequence: CASRPPGASNQPQHF. The CDR3 bases are TGTGCCAGCAGGCCCCCCGGGGCCAGCAATCAGCCCCAGCATTTT. This rearrangement joins TRBV6-5 to TRBJ1-5; D perhaps matches TRBD1 (5 bases). V lost 6 bases, J lost 1 base, and 13 bases lay in between. The CDR3 runs 15 residues. Germline V gene data show CDR1 as MNHEY and CDR2 as SVGAGI.

The rearrangement uses TRBV11-1 and TRBJ1-6; D is uncertain. Looked up from germline, CDR1 is SGHAT and CDR2 is FQDESV (reference sequence). The CDR3 is 13 residues long. V lost 5 bases, J lost 9 bases, and 11 bases lay in between. CDR3 sequence reads: CASSHPLGSPLHF. The CDR3 DNA reads TGTGCCAGCAGCCACCCTCTTGGTTCACCCCTCCACTTT.

This clone was detected only a few times. J is TRBJ2-3 and V is TRBV7-2, with TRBD2 identical over 7 bases. Trimming removed 0 bases from V and 3 bases from J; junction bases left unmatched: 0. The CDR3 loop spans 14 amino acids. Germline V lookup: CDR1 SGHTA, CDR2 FQGNSA. The CDR3 loop is CASSLASGTDTQYF. In DNA form, the CDR3 reads TGTGCCAGCAGCTTAGCTAGCGGGACAGATACGCAGTATTTT. Using reference TRBV7-2 and TRBJ2-3 for the parts outside the CDR3, the full variable domain is GAGVSQSPSNKVTEKGKDVELRCDPISGHTALYWYRQSLGQGLEFLIYFQGNSAPDKSGLPSDRFSAERTGGSVSTLTIQRTQQEDSAVYLCASSLASGTDTQYFGPGTRLTVL.

The rearrangement uses TRBV4-2 and TRBJ2-7; 10 nucleotides align to TRBD2. CDR1 LGHNA and CDR2 YNFKEQ come from the germline V gene. The CDR3 covers 14 residues. With 2 bases clipped from V and 4 bases from J, the junction kept 2 bases outside the gene matches. This CDR3 is CASSQTSGKYEQYF. The CDR3, as DNA: TGTGCCAGCAGCCAAACTAGCGGGAAATACGAGCAGTACTTC.

The V call is TRBV5-1, the J call TRBJ2-3; D ambiguous. Germline values: CDR1 SGHRS, CDR2 YFSETQ. V was shortened by 2 bases and J by 4 bases, with 5 bases between the two germline ends. This CDR3 contains 12 residues. CDR3 sequence: CASSFSPDTQYF. In DNA form, the CDR3 reads TGCGCCAGCAGCTTTTCCCCAGATACGCAGTATTTT.